This T cell receptor (beta chain) was found in a study of regulatory T cells in long-lasting Graves disease. Arm-PCR of CDR3 regions and iRepertoire HTBI primers were used to build TCR beta libraries. TCRdb re-called the multiplex PCR reads with MiXCR, one entry per CDR3 protein. The sample yields some 490,000 distinct CDR3 sequences, about 11% seen once. Described time point: newly diagnosed GD, antithyroid drugs for less than 3 months. PBMC-derived RNA was used for the TCR library. CDR1 is SGHAT and CDR2 is FQNNGV in the germline V gene. Trimming removed 6 bases from V and 7 bases from J, with 16 bases in between. This CDR3 is built from 15 residues. The sample holds many counts of this clonotype. These data are also associated with another study on T cells in Graves' hyperthyroidism and ophthalmopathy.

Here the sequenced sample was peripheral blood mononuclear cells (PBMCs), taken at new diagnosis, from a patient treated with antithyroid drugs. The chain combines TRBV11-2 with TRBJ1-6; D unclear. This TCR derives from a woman aged 25 to 39 with Graves disease. The CDR3 DNA is TGTGCCAGCAGTTCAAACCTACGGCTAAATTCACCCCTCCACTTT. Translated, it gives CASSSNLRLNSPLHF.